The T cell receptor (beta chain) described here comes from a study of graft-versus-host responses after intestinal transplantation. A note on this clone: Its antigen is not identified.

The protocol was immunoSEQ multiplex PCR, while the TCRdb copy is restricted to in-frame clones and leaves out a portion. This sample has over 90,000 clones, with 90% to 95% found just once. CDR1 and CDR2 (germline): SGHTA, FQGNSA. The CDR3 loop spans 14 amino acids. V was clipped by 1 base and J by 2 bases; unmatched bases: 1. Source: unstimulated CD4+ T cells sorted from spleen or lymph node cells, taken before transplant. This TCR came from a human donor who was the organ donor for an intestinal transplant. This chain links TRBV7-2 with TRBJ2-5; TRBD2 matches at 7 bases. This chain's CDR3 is CASSLVSGQETQYF. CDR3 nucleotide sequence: TGTGCCAGCAGCTTAGTTAGCGGGCAAGAGACCCAGTACTTC.